A single sample gave rise to the 2 T cell receptor beta chains below, sequenced in a study of shared clonotypes between healthy human individuals. CD45RO-negative cells were positively selected for CCR7, leaving out terminally differentiated effector memory CD45RA+ cells. Data came from immunoSEQ multiplex PCR; TCRdb stores just in-frame clones and leaves some out. There are some 1,900,000 clones in the sample; roughly 95% occur only once, and 1% to 1.5% lies in the top ten. Input material: naive CD8+ T cells sorted from blood. The source of these receptors is a young man in good health.

The V gene is TRBV19, the J gene TRBJ1-5; 7 nucleotides agree with TRBD1. J gave up 5 bases and V 3 bases, and 7 bases lay outside the gene matches. The CDR3 totals 15 residues. The V gene's germline CDR1 is LNHDA and CDR2 SQIVND (reference sequence). The CDR3 loop reads CASSILGQDDQPQHF. In DNA form, the CDR3 reads TGTGCCAGTAGTATTCTTGGACAGGACGATCAGCCCCAGCATTTT.

The chain uses TRBV7-9 and TRBJ1-1; D unclear. The CDR3 extends over 13 amino acids. Germline-derived CDR1 and CDR2 are SEHNR and FQNEAQ (reference sequence). Trimming pared 5 bases from V and 10 bases from J, leaving 17 bases between. Written as DNA, the CDR3 is TGTGCCAGCAGCGATTTAAAGGACCCCGGAGCTTTCTTT. Its protein is CASSDLKDPGAFF.